These 26 T cell receptor beta chains were all obtained from the same sample, sequenced in a study of blood T cell repertoires in COVID-19. Here immunoSEQ multiplex PCR was the method, and the copy in TCRdb shows in-frame clones only, minus some. The sample records around 400,000 clones, more than 75% being singletons. The sample taken for sequencing was peripheral blood. The receptor source for this set is a woman between 25 and 40 years old with COVID-19, enrolled during active disease.

This clone appeared a few times. The chain links TRBV7-2 to TRBJ2-1, with D perhaps matching TRBD1 (6 bases). The CDR3 is made up of 12 amino acids. V lost 2 bases and J lost 9, with 8 bases in between. From germline, CDR1 is SGHTA and CDR2 FQGNSA. CDR3 sequence: CASSLLGAEQFF. Written as DNA, the CDR3 is TGTGCCAGCAGCTTATTGGGGGCTGAGCAGTTCTTC.

The gene calls are TRBV10-3 and TRBJ2-2; D unresolved. Trimming stripped 6 bases from V and 3 bases from J, with 2 bases between. The CDR3 contains 11 residues. Germline V lookup: CDR1 ENHRY, CDR2 SYGVKD. In nucleotides, the CDR3 is TGTGCCATCAGCTACACCGGGGAGCTGTTTTTT. It specifies CAISYTGELFF.

This clone was counted a single time. The genes are TRBV3-1 (or the pseudogene TRBV3-2) and TRBJ1-2; unclear D gene. Deletions cut 1 base from V and 0 bases from J, with 9 bases between. This CDR3 has 15 residues. Germline-derived CDR1 and CDR2 are LGHDT and YNNKEL (reference sequence). The DNA of the CDR3 is TGTGCCAGCAGCCAAGGGCGAGGAACTAACTATGGCTACACCTTC. Protein sequence: CASSQGRGTNYGYTF.

The CDR3 DNA reads as TGTGCCAGCAGCCAAGAGAGAGGGCGGAGGGACACTGAAGCTTTCTTT. It specifies CASSQERGRRDTEAFF. V is TRBV3-1 (or the pseudogene TRBV3-2) and J is TRBJ1-1, with D uncertain. CDR3 size: 16 residues. Germline V gene lookup returns CDR1 LGHDT and CDR2 YNNKEL (reference sequence). The V end was cut by 0 bases, the J end by 3 bases, with 14 bases between.

V is TRBV7-9 and J is TRBJ2-7, with TRBD1 as a possible D gene (8 bases). This CDR3 spans 15 amino acids. CDR1 SEHNR and CDR2 FQNEAQ come from the germline V gene (reference sequence). The V end was cut by 5 bases, the J end by 0 bases, with 14 bases between. The CDR3 DNA sequence: TGTGCCAGCAGCACAGGGGGGACTACCTCCTACGAGCAGTACTTC. Translated, it gives CASSTGGTTSYEQYF.

The chain recombines TRBV7-2 with TRBJ2-6, with D possibly TRBD1 on 6 matching bases. The CDR3 has 17 residues. Trimming pared 1 base from V and 0 bases from J, leaving 10 bases between. Germline values: CDR1 SGHTA, CDR2 FQGNSA. CDR3 residues: CASSLVGQSSGANVLTF. CDR3 DNA: TGTGCCAGCAGCTTAGTCGGACAGAGCTCTGGGGCCAACGTCCTGACTTTC.

This chain connects TRBV11-2 to TRBJ2-5; D remains unclear. The V gene lost 1 base and the J gene lost 4 bases, with 7 bases spanning the gap. Germline V gives CDR1 SGHAT, CDR2 FQNNGV. The CDR3 contains 13 residues. The CDR3 nucleotides are TGTGCCAGCAGCTTAGTCAGAAGAGAGACCCAGTACTTC. Protein sequence: CASSLVRRETQYF.

This rearrangement joins TRBV30 to TRBJ2-6, with TRBD1 as a possible D gene (5 bases). Trimming took 4 bases from V and 0 from J, leaving 10 bases between them. Germline V gene sequence: CDR1 GTSNPN, CDR2 SVGIG (reference sequence). The CDR3 runs to 15 residues. CDR3 nucleotide sequence: TGTGCCTGGACAGGGTCGAACTCTGGGGCCAACGTCCTGACTTTC. Translating gives CAWTGSNSGANVLTF.

The V gene is TRBV24-1, the J gene TRBJ2-1; possibly TRBD1 for D (5 bases). This CDR3 is 11 amino acids long. Trimming removed 9 bases from V and 9 bases from J, with 11 bases in between. Germline loops: CDR1 KGHDR, CDR2 SFDVKD. The CDR3, as DNA: TGTGCCACCTCTGGTACAGGTGAGCAGTTCTTC. Residues: CATSGTGEQFF.

This clone was seen a few times. The rearrangement joins TRBV4-1 to TRBJ1-5; possible D gene TRBD1, 5 bases. Trimming cost V 0 bases and J 5 bases, with 11 bases left between them. Germline V lookup: CDR1 MGHRA, CDR2 YSYEKL. CDR3 size: 15 residues. The CDR3 DNA is TGCGCCAGCAGCCAAGAGGGCAGGGTCGATCAGCCCCAGCATTTT. Encoded protein: CASSQEGRVDQPQHF.

The gene calls are TRBV24-1 and TRBJ2-2; a weak D match, TRBD1 (5 bases). Deletions cut 5 bases from V and 3 bases from J, with 9 bases between. The CDR3 totals 14 residues. Germline CDR1 and CDR2: KGHDR and SFDVKD. In DNA, the CDR3 is TGTGCCACCAGTGCCCTGACAGACACCGGGGAGCTGTTTTTT. Encoded protein: CATSALTDTGELFF.

This chain uses TRBV15 with TRBJ2-7, with D hard to call. The germline V gene has CDR1 LNHNV and CDR2 YYDKDF (reference sequence). The CDR3 loop spans 13 amino acids. V was trimmed by 1 base and J by 2 bases, leaving 6 bases between them. The CDR3 sequence is CATSRGPPYEQYF. CDR3 coding DNA: TGTGCCACCAGCAGAGGGCCACCCTACGAGCAGTACTTC.

The chain couples TRBV7-9 to TRBJ1-2; D not certain. Germline loops: CDR1 SEHNR, CDR2 FQNEAQ (reference sequence). Between the trimmed V and J ends, which lost 3 bases and 4 bases, there was a span of 15 bases. This CDR3 contains 15 residues. CDR3 protein: CASSLEATGAYGYTF. The CDR3 DNA follows: TGTGCCAGCAGCTTGGAGGCGACCGGAGCCTATGGCTACACCTTC.

The chain couples TRBV13 to TRBJ2-1; D may be TRBD1 (6 bases). This CDR3 region has 15 residues. Germline CDR1 reads PRHDT; CDR2 reads FYEKMQ (reference sequence). The germline V and J ends were trimmed by 6 bases and 6 bases, with 18 bases remaining between them. This CDR3 reads CASSLGLLGGNEQFF. The CDR3 region has the DNA TGTGCCAGCAGTTTGGGGCTACTAGGGGGCAATGAGCAGTTCTTC.

The genes are TRBV7-9 and TRBJ2-5; D is possibly TRBD1 (5 bases). This CDR3 is built from 16 residues. CDR1 and CDR2 (germline): SEHNR, FQNEAQ (reference sequence). Trimming removed 0 bases from V and 7 bases from J, with 18 bases in between. CDR3 bases: TGTGCCAGCAGCTTAGCCCGAGATCGACAGACGGTGACCCAGTACTTC. This encodes CASSLARDRQTVTQYF.

CDR3 in DNA: TGTGCCAGCAGCTTAGACGGCAGCGGACAAGAGACCCAGTACTTC. Protein product: CASSLDGSGQETQYF. The V call is TRBV7-2, the J call TRBJ2-5, with D possibly matching TRBD2 (5 bases). Germline V gene sequence: CDR1 SGHTA, CDR2 FQGNSA. Trimming took 1 base from V and 2 from J, leaving 11 bases between them. This CDR3 contains 15 residues. The variable domain in full, with the rest retrieved from reference TRBV7-2 and TRBJ2-5, is GAGVSQSPSNKVTEKGKDVELRCDPISGHTALYWYRQSLGQGLEFLIYFQGNSAPDKSGLPSDRFSAERTGGSVSTLTIQRTQQEDSAVYLCASSLDGSGQETQYFGPGTRLLVL.

The V call is TRBV7-8, the J call TRBJ2-5, with 8 nucleotides matching TRBD2. This CDR3 is built from 16 residues. The V gene end was trimmed by 0 bases and the J gene end by 2 bases; junction bases not matched to a gene: 5. CDR1 is SGHVS, CDR2 FQNEAQ, per germline. The CDR3 region has the DNA TGTGCCAGCAGCTTAGCCGGGACTAGGGCTCAAGAGACCCAGTACTTC. It specifies CASSLAGTRAQETQYF.

The chain uses TRBV21-1 and TRBJ2-1; the table calls TRBD2, which could not be checked here. TRBV21-1 is a documented pseudogene. This CDR3 contains 16 residues. Here the CDR3 reads CASRTGGREGYNEQFF. CDR3 nucleotide sequence: TGTGCCAGCCGCACTGGCGGGCGGGAGGGCTACAATGAGCAGTTCTTC.

This rearrangement joins TRBV5-1 to TRBJ2-5; 7 positions agree with TRBD1. CDR1 and CDR2 from the germline V gene are SGHRS and YFSETQ. This CDR3 is 17 amino acids long. J was trimmed by 3 bases and V by 4 bases; bases with no gene match: 15. The CDR3 is CASSPWPSDRWEETQYF. The CDR3, as DNA: TGCGCCAGCAGCCCTTGGCCCTCGGACAGGTGGGAAGAGACCCAGTACTTC.

The chain has TRBV4-1 and TRBJ1-5; 7 bases line up with TRBD1. There are 18 residues in the CDR3. V trimming: 1 base; J trimming: 0 bases; junction bases outside the gene matches: 9. Germline CDR1 MGHRA, CDR2 YSYEKL. DNA for the CDR3: TGCGCCAGCAGCCAAGGGGCAGGGGGACATTATAGCAATCAGCCCCAGCATTTT. Amino acid sequence: CASSQGAGGHYSNQPQHF.

This clone has a handful of counts. The CDR3 here is CASSLPPLQPQHF. CDR3 bases: TGTGCCAGCAGTCTCCCCCCGTTGCAGCCCCAGCATTTT. This chain uses TRBV12-3 or TRBV12-4 with TRBJ1-5; D ambiguous. The CDR3 spans 13 residues. Trimming removed 5 bases at V and 7 bases at J, with 12 bases between.

This chain joins TRBV25-1 and TRBJ2-5; D might be TRBD2 (6 bases). This CDR3 comprises 14 residues. In germline, CDR1 is MGHDK, CDR2 SYGVNS. V shed 1 base and J shed 5 bases, with 11 bases lying between them. The CDR3 protein is CASSEWGDYETQYF. In DNA form, the CDR3 reads TGTGCCAGCAGTGAATGGGGGGATTACGAGACCCAGTACTTC.

The CDR3: CASSSGLGDFYEQYF. The CDR3 DNA reads TGCGCCAGCAGCTCTGGACTAGGGGACTTCTACGAGCAGTACTTC. This chain joins TRBV5-1 and TRBJ2-7; the match to TRBD2 covers 7 bases. This CDR3 is 15 amino acids long. Losses at the gene ends were 3 bases for V and 3 bases for J; bases not matched to a gene: 9. Germline lookup yields CDR1 SGHRS and CDR2 YFSETQ.

The V and J genes are TRBV6-5 and TRBJ2-1, with D possibly being TRBD1 (7 bases). CDR1 MNHEY and CDR2 SVGAGI come from the germline V gene. Trimming cost V 7 bases and J 10 bases, with 20 bases left between them. The CDR3 totals 14 residues. CDR3 loop: CASILRRDSREQFF. CDR3 coding DNA: TGTGCCAGCATTCTAAGGAGGGACAGTCGGGAGCAGTTCTTC.

The chain employs TRBV28 and TRBJ1-4; maybe TRBD1 (5 bases). The V end was cut by 8 bases, the J end by 5 bases, with 12 bases between. This CDR3 has 13 amino acids. The V gene's germline CDR1 is MDHEN and CDR2 SYDVKM. CDR3 protein: CASGWGGNEKLFF. In DNA form, the CDR3 reads TGTGCCAGCGGCTGGGGGGGGAATGAAAAACTGTTTTTT.

This sequence joins TRBV2 and TRBJ2-4, with 8 bases lining up with TRBD2. From germline, CDR1 is SNHLY and CDR2 FYNNEI. This CDR3 has 17 residues. V was clipped by 3 bases and J by 2 bases; unmatched bases: 9. CDR3 sequence: CASSDSVWTSTKNIQYF. CDR3 in DNA: TGTGCCAGCAGTGACTCAGTGTGGACTAGCACCAAAAACATTCAGTACTTC.